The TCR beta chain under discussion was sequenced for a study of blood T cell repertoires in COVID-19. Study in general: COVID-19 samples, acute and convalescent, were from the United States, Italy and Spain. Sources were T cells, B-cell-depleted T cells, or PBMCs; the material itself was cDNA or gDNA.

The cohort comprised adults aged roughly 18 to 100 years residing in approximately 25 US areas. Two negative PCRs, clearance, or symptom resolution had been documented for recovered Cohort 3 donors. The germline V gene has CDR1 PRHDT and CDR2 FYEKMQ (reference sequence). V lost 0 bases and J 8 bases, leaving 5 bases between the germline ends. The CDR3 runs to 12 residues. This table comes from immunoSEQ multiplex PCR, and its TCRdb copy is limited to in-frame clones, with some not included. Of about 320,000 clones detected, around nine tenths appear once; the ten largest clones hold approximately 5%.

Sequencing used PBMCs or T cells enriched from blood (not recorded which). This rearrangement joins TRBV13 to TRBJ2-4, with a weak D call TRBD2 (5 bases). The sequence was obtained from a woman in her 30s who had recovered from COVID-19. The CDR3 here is CASSLGEDIQYF. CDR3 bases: TGTGCCAGCAGCTTAGGGGAGGACATTCAGTACTTC.